A single sample gave rise to the 8 T cell receptor beta chains below, sequenced in a study of cytomegalovirus exposure and HLA in healthy donors. Both 60 Vbeta primers and 13 Jbeta primers went into the PCR. Produced via immunoSEQ multiplex PCR; TCRdb's table is partial and in-frame only. The sample shows 100,000 to 120,000 clones, around four fifths of them seen only once. Sequencing input: PBMCs. The receptors shown here come from a woman aged 60-75 years in good health and CMV-seropositive.

V gene TRBV6-5 combines with J gene TRBJ2-1; D is perhaps TRBD1 (6 bases). Germline-derived CDR1 and CDR2 are MNHEY and SVGAGI. V gave up 0 bases and J gave up 6 bases, with 12 bases separating them. This CDR3 region has 15 residues. CDR3 coding DNA: TGTGCCAGCAGTTACTCATGGGGGCGCCCCAATGAGCAGTTCTTC. It yields the protein CASSYSWGRPNEQFF.

V usage is TRBV4-2 and J usage is TRBJ2-6; TRBD2 aligns across 8 bases. In germline, CDR1 is LGHNA, CDR2 YNFKEQ. V shed 4 bases and J 0 bases; nucleotides not matched to a gene: 5. The CDR3 has 17 residues. CDR3 DNA: TGTGCCAGCAGCCCGGGACTAGGAAGCTCTGGGGCCAACGTCCTGACTTTC. Its translation: CASSPGLGSSGANVLTF.

The chain links TRBV19 to TRBJ2-7, with 7 nucleotides matching TRBD2. V was pared by 4 bases and J by 4 bases, with 7 bases of the junction left unmatched. The CDR3 extends over 14 amino acids. Germline CDR1 reads LNHDA; CDR2 reads SQIVND (reference sequence). This chain's CDR3 is CASSRAAGRYEQYF. CDR3 DNA sequence: TGTGCCAGTAGTAGAGCAGCGGGAAGGTACGAGCAGTACTTC.

V and J are TRBV30 and TRBJ1-2; D ambiguous. CDR1 and CDR2 from the germline V gene are GTSNPN and SVGIG (reference sequence). The CDR3 covers 13 residues. The V end was cut by 3 bases, the J end by 4 bases, with 12 bases between. The CDR3: CAWRGEGAYGYTF. The CDR3 DNA sequence: TGTGCCTGGAGGGGTGAGGGTGCCTATGGCTACACCTTC.

This chain joins TRBV28 and TRBJ1-2; possibly TRBD1 for D (5 bases). Trimming removed 7 bases from V and 3 bases from J, with 18 bases in between. Germline V gene data show CDR1 as MDHEN and CDR2 as SYDVKM. The CDR3 consists of 15 residues. CDR3 residues: CASTSSGQGDYGYTF. CDR3 bases: TGTGCCAGCACATCATCCGGGCAGGGTGACTATGGCTACACCTTC.

J is TRBJ1-1 and V is TRBV5-5, with TRBD1 identical over 7 bases. The CDR3 runs 16 residues. Losses at the gene ends were 1 base for V and 8 bases for J; bases not matched to a gene: 14. Germline V CDR1 and CDR2: SGHKS, YYEKEE (reference sequence). CDR3 nucleotides: TGTGCCAGCAGCTTGCGACAGGGTGGCATTGACAGCGAAGCTTTCTTT. It is translated as CASSLRQGGIDSEAFF.

The chain is built from TRBV10-3 and TRBJ1-1; D call uncertain. The CDR3 covers 16 residues. The germline V gene encodes CDR1 ENHRY and CDR2 SYGVKD. Trimming pared 6 bases from V and 2 bases from J, leaving 19 bases between. The CDR3 DNA is TGTGCCATCAGATCAATGGAGAGTTTAGATAACACTGAAGCTTTCTTT. It encodes CAIRSMESLDNTEAFF.

J is TRBJ2-7 and V is TRBV27, with TRBD1 as a possible D gene (5 bases). This CDR3 region has 16 residues. CDR1 and CDR2 (germline): MNHEY, SMNVEV (reference sequence). The V end lost 0 bases, the J end lost 4 bases, and 16 bases lay between the germline ends. Here the CDR3 DNA reads TGTGCCAGCAGTTTATCCCCCGTCAGGGCAATGTACGAGCAGTACTTC. Translating gives CASSLSPVRAMYEQYF.